Presented here are 26 T cell receptor beta chains from one specimen sequenced in a study of blood T cell repertoires in COVID-19. Profiled with immunoSEQ multiplex PCR; TCRdb holds only in-frame clones, not every one. Among 270,000 or so clones listed, about 91% were seen once. Sequenced: PBMCs or T cells enriched from blood (not recorded which). These receptors originate from a woman between 35 and 50 years old with acute COVID-19.

The rearrangement links TRBV7-6 to TRBJ2-5, with 8 bases that match TRBD1. The V and J ends lost 1 base and 5 bases, in that order; junction bases with no gene match: 9. Per germline, CDR1 SGHVS and CDR2 FNYEAQ. The CDR3 consists of 16 residues. The CDR3 region is CASSLEGTGLMETQYF. CDR3 in DNA: TGTGCCAGCAGCTTAGAAGGGACAGGATTGATGGAGACCCAGTACTTC.

This sequence joins TRBV5-1 and TRBJ1-2; D unclear. Germline V gene data show CDR1 as SGHRS and CDR2 as YFSETQ. The CDR3 is 12 residues long. V lost 0 bases and J 8 bases, leaving 8 bases between the germline ends. The CDR3 sequence is CASSLGAEGYTF. In nucleotides, the CDR3 is TGCGCCAGCAGCTTGGGGGCAGAGGGCTACACCTTC.

This rearrangement joins TRBV5-1 to TRBJ2-3; no clear D gene. With 0 bases removed from V and 2 bases from J, the gap between germline ends came to 10 bases. Germline CDR1 reads SGHRS; CDR2 reads YFSETQ. The length of the CDR3 is 15 residues. CDR3 nucleotide sequence: TGCGCCAGCAGCTTGGTTGTAAGCATCACAGATACGCAGTATTTT. Translating it yields CASSLVVSITDTQYF.

V is TRBV28 and J is TRBJ1-5, with 11 positions matching TRBD1. Germline CDR1 is MDHEN and CDR2 is SYDVKM. The CDR3 totals 16 residues. Losses at the gene ends were 4 bases for V and 2 bases for J; bases not matched to a gene: 4. The CDR3 region has the DNA TGTGCCAGCAGTTCTCCGGACAGGGGGCGCAATCAGCCCCAGCATTTT. This codes for CASSSPDRGRNQPQHF.

The rearrangement uses TRBV7-8 and TRBJ1-1, with 7 bases matching TRBD1. The germline V gene has CDR1 SGHVS and CDR2 FQNEAQ. The CDR3 is 16 residues long. The V segment lost 1 base and the J segment 5 bases; nucleotides outside the gene matches: 10. The CDR3 sequence is CASSLVGTDLSTEAFF. The CDR3 region has the DNA TGTGCCAGCAGCTTAGTGGGGACAGATTTAAGTACTGAAGCTTTCTTT.

V gene TRBV10-1 combines with J gene TRBJ1-5, with D possibly being TRBD1 (5 bases). The V gene lost 0 bases and the J gene lost 7 bases, with 10 bases spanning the gap. This CDR3 has 14 residues. Per the germline V gene, CDR1 is WNHNN and CDR2 is SYGVQD (reference sequence). The CDR3 DNA reads as TGCGCCAGCAGTGAGTCAGGGGTGCGGCAGCCCCAGCATTTT. Its translation is CASSESGVRQPQHF.

The chain has TRBV7-3 and TRBJ1-2; D possibly corresponds to TRBD1 (5 bases). There are 13 residues in the CDR3. The V end was cut by 3 bases, the J end by 3 bases, with 8 bases between. The germline V gene has CDR1 SGHTA and CDR2 FQGTGA. CDR3 in amino acids: CASSLQGDYGYTF. DNA for the CDR3: TGTGCCAGCAGCTTGCAGGGTGACTATGGCTACACCTTC.

This chain links TRBV6-5 with TRBJ1-1; D not certain. This CDR3 is 11 amino acids long. The V gene's germline CDR1 is MNHEY and CDR2 SVGAGI. Trimming removed 6 bases from V and 6 bases from J, with 8 bases in between. The CDR3: CASRVPAEAFF. The DNA for the CDR3 is TGTGCCAGCAGAGTTCCGGCTGAAGCTTTCTTT.

V is TRBV4-3 and J is TRBJ2-2, with D maybe TRBD2 (6 bases). V lost 1 base, J lost 1 base, and 13 bases lay in between. Germline lookup yields CDR1 LGHNA and CDR2 YSLEER. The CDR3 covers 17 residues. Here the CDR3 DNA reads TGCGCCAGCAGCCAAGCCCCCGCGGGGTTGAACACCGGGGAGCTGTTTTTT. It specifies CASSQAPAGLNTGELFF.

CDR3: CASSGVRERFSPLHF. In DNA form, the CDR3 reads TGTGCCAGCTCAGGTGTCCGCGAGCGATTTTCACCCCTCCACTTT. The chain employs TRBV18 and TRBJ1-6, with D hard to call. The germline V gene has CDR1 KGHSH and CDR2 LQKENI. The CDR3 runs 15 residues. Trimming shortened V by 5 bases and J by 9 bases, and 17 bases separated the two germline ends.

This rearrangement joins TRBV28 to TRBJ1-4, with 10 bases that match TRBD1. Losses at the gene ends were 6 bases for V and 7 bases for J; bases not matched to a gene: 5. The CDR3 sequence is 14 residues long. Germline assignment: CDR1 MDHEN and CDR2 SYDVKM. The CDR3 DNA follows: TGTGCCAGCAGGGGGACAGGGGAGAGTGAAAAACTGTTTTTT. This translates into CASRGTGESEKLFF. The complete variable domain, with remaining parts taken from reference TRBV28 and TRBJ1-4, reads DVKVTQSSRYLVKRTGEKVFLECVQDMDHENMFWYRQDPGLGLRLIYFSYDVKMKEKGDIPEGYSVSREKKERFSLILESASTNQTSMYLCASRGTGESEKLFFGSGTQLSVL.

The chain uses TRBV24-1 and TRBJ2-1, with 13 bases lining up with TRBD2. V gave up 3 bases and J gave up 15 bases; unmatched junction bases: 7. Germline values: CDR1 KGHDR, CDR2 SFDVKD. The CDR3 loop spans 14 amino acids. This CDR3 is CATSDTGTSGIPFF. As DNA, the CDR3 is TGTGCCACCAGTGATACCGGGACTAGCGGGATTCCGTTCTTC.

This clone has more than one count but fewer than ten. The rearrangement uses TRBV2 and TRBJ1-5, with 7 bases that match TRBD1. The CDR3 extends over 14 amino acids. V lost 6 bases and J lost 4; bases outside the gene matches: 6. CDR1 is SNHLY and CDR2 is FYNNEI in the germline V gene. The DNA of the CDR3 is TGTGCCAGCAGCTGGGGACAGTCGAATCAGCCCCAGCATTTT. Translating it yields CASSWGQSNQPQHF.

The CDR3 bases are TGTGCCAGCAGCCAAGAGTTCGAGGGGGCTGAAGCTTTCTTT. This codes for CASSQEFEGAEAFF. J is TRBJ1-1 and V is TRBV4-2, with D tentatively TRBD1 (6 bases). Germline CDR1 and CDR2: LGHNA and YNFKEQ. The length of the CDR3 is 14 residues. Trimming stripped 0 bases from V and 6 bases from J, with 11 bases between.

This chain connects TRBV7-8 to TRBJ2-7; 11 bases are shared with TRBD2. This CDR3 has 14 amino acids. The J segment lost 5 bases and the V segment lost 5 bases, leaving 5 bases of the junction unmatched. Germline values: CDR1 SGHVS, CDR2 FQNEAQ. The CDR3 is CASSRGLAGDEQYV. CDR3 bases: TGTGCCAGCAGCCGCGGACTAGCGGGTGACGAGCAGTACGTC.

J is TRBJ1-1 and V is TRBV12-3 or TRBV12-4; D is ambiguous. CDR3 length equals 12 residues. Trimming took 5 bases from V and 8 from J, leaving 12 bases between them. CDR3 DNA sequence: TGTGCCAGCAGTCCTGGGAGGCAGGAAGCTTTCTTT. Translating it yields CASSPGRQEAFF.

The chain employs TRBV18 and TRBJ2-3; TRBD1 might be the D (6 bases). The CDR3 consists of 13 residues. Germline CDR1 KGHSH, CDR2 LQKENI. V was trimmed by 4 bases and J by 2 bases, leaving 7 bases between them. CDR3 sequence reads: CASSQGDTDTQYF. In DNA, the CDR3 is TGTGCCAGCTCACAGGGGGACACAGATACGCAGTATTTT.

Of note for this clone: The same CDR3 is also encoded by other DNA sequences in this sample. The genes are TRBV30 and TRBJ1-2; D unclear. V lost 0 bases to trimming and J lost 2 bases, with 7 bases between them. The CDR3 totals 13 residues. CDR1 and CDR2 from the germline V gene are GTSNPN and SVGIG (reference sequence). The CDR3 nucleotides are TGTGCCTGGAGTGTCGAGGCCAACTATGGCTACACCTTC. Encoded protein: CAWSVEANYGYTF.

CDR3: CASSIPVSGTANNEQFF. CDR3 coding DNA: TGCGCCAGCAGTATACCTGTATCCGGGACAGCAAACAATGAGCAGTTCTTC. The V and J genes are TRBV5-1 and TRBJ2-1, with TRBD1 identical over 7 bases. V was clipped by 5 bases and J by 5 bases; unmatched bases: 16. The V gene's germline CDR1 is SGHRS and CDR2 YFSETQ. This CDR3 has 17 residues. The full variable domain, with the rest looked up from reference TRBV5-1 and TRBJ2-1, is KAGVTQTPRYLIKTRGQQVTLSCSPISGHRSVSWYQQTPGQGLQFLFEYFSETQRNKGNFPGRFSGRQFSNSRSEMNVSTLELGDSALYLCASSIPVSGTANNEQFFGPGTRLTVL.

V and J are TRBV7-9 and TRBJ1-2; D gene ambiguous. Trimming removed 4 bases at V and 13 bases at J, with 16 bases between. This CDR3 has 12 amino acids. Germline lookup yields CDR1 SEHNR and CDR2 FQNEAQ (reference sequence). CDR3 sequence: CASSSATELTTF. CDR3 coding DNA: TGTGCCAGCAGCTCGGCGACGGAGCTTACCACCTTC.

This sequence joins TRBV30 and TRBJ2-7, with 7 bases that match TRBD2. The V and J ends lost 1 base and 0 bases, in that order; junction bases with no gene match: 3. This CDR3 is 14 amino acids long. Germline V CDR1 and CDR2: GTSNPN, SVGIG (reference sequence). For the CDR3, the DNA is TGTGCCTGGAGTGGGCTAGCGGACTCCTACGAGCAGTACGTC. Translated: CAWSGLADSYEQYV.

The chain carries TRBV24-1 and TRBJ1-1; D uncertain. CDR1 KGHDR and CDR2 SFDVKD come from the germline V gene. Trimming cost V 7 bases and J 1 base, with 12 bases left between them. The CDR3 runs 14 residues. The CDR3 here is CATSASWANTEAFF. The CDR3 coding sequence is TGTGCCACCAGCGCATCGTGGGCGAACACTGAAGCTTTCTTT.

This chain uses TRBV5-6 with TRBJ2-1, with TRBD1 as a possible D gene (5 bases). The CDR3 has 14 amino acids. Germline V gives CDR1 SGHDT, CDR2 YYEEEE. V lost 1 base and J lost 5, with 10 bases in between. In nucleotides, the CDR3 is TGTGCCAGCAGCTTGTTCCAGGGCGACAATGAGCAGTTCTTC. Translated: CASSLFQGDNEQFF.

The chain employs TRBV7-2 and TRBJ1-1; tentative D call: TRBD1 (5 bases). Per the germline V gene, CDR1 is SGHTA and CDR2 is FQGNSA. CDR3 length: 14 residues. The V end was cut by 1 base, the J end by 5 bases, with 11 bases between. CDR3 DNA: TGTGCCAGCAGCTTAGTTGGGGAGGGGACTGAAGCTTTCTTT. Translating it yields CASSLVGEGTEAFF.

This clone came up once. The V gene is TRBV18, the J gene TRBJ1-5; 9 positions agree with TRBD1. After removal of 2 bases from V and 2 bases from J, the junction contained 7 bases not matched to a gene. The CDR3 covers 17 residues. Germline V gene lookup returns CDR1 KGHSH and CDR2 LQKENI. The CDR3 sequence is CASSPSGTGLGNQPQHF. The CDR3 nucleotides read TGTGCCAGCTCACCATCCGGGACAGGGCTGGGCAATCAGCCCCAGCATTTT.

The V and J genes are TRBV6-5 and TRBJ2-1; no clear D gene. The germline V gene has CDR1 MNHEY and CDR2 SVGAGI. CDR3 length: 16 residues. Trimming removed 0 bases from V and 1 base from J, with 10 bases in between. The CDR3 spells CASSYSGPGSYNEQFF. CDR3 DNA: TGTGCCAGCAGTTACTCTGGCCCAGGATCCTACAATGAGCAGTTCTTC.